This T cell receptor beta chain appears in the sequencing data of a study of T cell responses to AZD1222 COVID-19 vaccine. Study results and caveats: There were vaccine-associated CD4 TCRs across spike, dominant at 160-218 and 743-854. Donors skewed white British and female; clonal diversity was possibly underestimated.

Here immunoSEQ multiplex PCR was the method, and the copy in TCRdb shows in-frame clones only, minus some. This table holds around 150,000 clones, 80% to 95% found once. Comment on this clone: The target antigen is unknown.

The material was peripheral blood, obtained on day 0 of AZD1222 vaccination. The sequence was obtained from an adult in good health.

The CDR3 reads CASSRETVTGELFF. The CDR3 bases are TGTGCCAGTAGTAGGGAAACCGTTACCGGGGAGCTGTTTTTT. The V gene is TRBV19, the J gene TRBJ2-2; D gene unclear. Germline V gene lookup returns CDR1 LNHDA and CDR2 SQIVND (reference sequence). The CDR3 consists of 14 residues. Trimming took 4 bases from V and 5 from J, leaving 11 bases between them.